The entry below describes one T cell receptor beta chain. Per the study methods: By means of reference gene primer amplification, nucleated cell counts were estimated. Assay used: immunoSEQ multiplex PCR; TCRdb lists only in-frame clones, some missing. V, J and clone size are taken as reported in that table, and D and trimming were inferred from the DNA itself. The sample has approximately 16,000 clones; roughly 91% are singletons. This record belongs to a study of blood T cell repertoires in COVID-19. Study-wide background: The United States, Italy and Spain supplied acute and convalescent COVID-19 samples. PBMCs, B-cell-depleted T cells, or T cells provided the cDNA or gDNA that made up the material.

Germline CDR1 DFQATT, CDR2 SNEGSKA (reference sequence). The CDR3 has 11 residues. The germline V and J ends were trimmed by 5 bases and 3 bases, with 8 bases remaining between them. J is TRBJ2-7 and V is TRBV20-1; a possible D gene is TRBD1 (5 bases). The receptor comes from a woman aged 65 to 85 in a cohort sampled during active or convalescent COVID-19. The sample comprised peripheral blood. CDR3 sequence (DNA): TGCAGTGCTTATCAGGGCTACGAGCAGTACTTC. It codes for CSAYQGYEQYF.